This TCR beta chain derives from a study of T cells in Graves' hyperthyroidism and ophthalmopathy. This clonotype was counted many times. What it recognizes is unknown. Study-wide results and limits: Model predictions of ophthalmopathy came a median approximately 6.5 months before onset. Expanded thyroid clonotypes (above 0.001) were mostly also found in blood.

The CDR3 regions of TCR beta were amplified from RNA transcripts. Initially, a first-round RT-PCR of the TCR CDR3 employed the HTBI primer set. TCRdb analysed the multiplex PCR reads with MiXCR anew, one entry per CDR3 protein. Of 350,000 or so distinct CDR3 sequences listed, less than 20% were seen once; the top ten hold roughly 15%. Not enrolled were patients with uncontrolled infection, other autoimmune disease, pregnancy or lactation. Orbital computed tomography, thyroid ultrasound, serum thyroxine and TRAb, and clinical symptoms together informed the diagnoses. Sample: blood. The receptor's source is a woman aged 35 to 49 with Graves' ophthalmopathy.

CDR3 region: CASTGRKNTEAFF. The CDR3, as DNA: TGTGCCAGCACCGGACGGAAGAACACTGAAGCTTTCTTT. The V call is TRBV12-3 or TRBV12-4, the J call TRBJ1-1; D gene ambiguous. The CDR3 sequence is 13 residues long. Trimming removed 7 bases at V and 1 base at J, with 10 bases between.